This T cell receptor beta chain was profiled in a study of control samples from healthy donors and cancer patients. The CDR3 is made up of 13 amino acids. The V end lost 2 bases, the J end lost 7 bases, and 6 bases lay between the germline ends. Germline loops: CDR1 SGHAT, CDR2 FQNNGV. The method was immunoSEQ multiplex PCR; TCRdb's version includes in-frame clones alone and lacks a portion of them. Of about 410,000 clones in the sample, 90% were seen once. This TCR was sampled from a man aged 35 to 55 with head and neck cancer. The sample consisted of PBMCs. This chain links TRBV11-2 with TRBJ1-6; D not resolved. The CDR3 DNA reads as TGTGCCAGCAGCTTAAGTGGAAATTCACCCCTCCACTTT. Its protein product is CASSLSGNSPLHF.